What follows are 28 T cell receptor beta chains derived from one specimen sequenced in a study of cytomegalovirus exposure and HLA in healthy donors. The PCR contained 60 Vbeta and 13 Jbeta primers. Profiled with immunoSEQ multiplex PCR; TCRdb holds only in-frame clones, not every one. The sample has about 190,000 clones, 65% to 75% seen once. Sequencing used PBMCs. Receptors were obtained from a man aged 25 to 40 in good health and CMV-seropositive.

The gene calls are TRBV14 and TRBJ2-7; D not resolved. Per the germline V gene, CDR1 is SGHDN and CDR2 is FVKESK. The V gene lost 0 bases and the J gene lost 0 bases, with 6 bases spanning the gap. The CDR3 sequence is 14 residues long. The CDR3 is CASSQEYPSYEQYF. The CDR3 DNA sequence: TGTGCCAGCAGCCAAGAATATCCCTCCTACGAGCAGTACTTC.

CDR3 in amino acids: CASRGFPGGSETQYF. CDR3 nucleotides: TGTGCCAGCAGAGGTTTCCCGGGGGGCAGTGAGACCCAGTACTTC. This chain connects TRBV28 to TRBJ2-5; D is perhaps TRBD2 (7 bases). CDR1 is MDHEN, CDR2 SYDVKM, per germline. CDR3 length: 15 amino acids. V lost 6 bases to trimming and J lost 5 bases, with 19 bases between them.

The chain joins TRBV27 to TRBJ2-7; possibly TRBD2 for D (5 bases). This CDR3 is 12 amino acids long. Germline assignment: CDR1 MNHEY and CDR2 SMNVEV (reference sequence). Trimming removed 7 bases from V and 6 bases from J, with 13 bases in between. The CDR3 coding sequence is TGTGCCAGCACCACACGGGGTCTCGAGCAGTACTTC. This encodes CASTTRGLEQYF.

CDR3 bases: TGTGCCAGCAGTCAGACTGATGAAGGGCCCCAGCATTTT. Amino acids: CASSQTDEGPQHF. The chain carries TRBV6-5 and TRBJ1-5, with no clear D. This CDR3 spans 13 amino acids. Trimming pared 5 bases from V and 9 bases from J, leaving 14 bases between. The germline V gene has CDR1 MNHEY and CDR2 SVGAGI.

This clone showed up just once. V is TRBV7-2 and J is TRBJ1-6; D may be TRBD1 (5 bases). Trimming shortened V by 1 base and J by 8 bases, and 9 bases separated the two germline ends. Germline V lookup: CDR1 SGHTA, CDR2 FQGNSA. The CDR3 totals 14 residues. The CDR3 region is CASSLDDSYSPLHF. CDR3 in DNA: TGTGCCAGCAGCTTAGATGACAGCTATTCACCCCTCCACTTT.

This clone was counted only a few times. V is TRBV15 and J is TRBJ1-2; 8 positions match TRBD1. CDR3 length: 16 amino acids. V dropped 0 bases and J dropped 7; count of bases not matched to a gene: 10. Germline V gene lookup returns CDR1 LNHNV and CDR2 YYDKDF (reference sequence). The CDR3 spells CATSRELQGTGPGYTF. In DNA form, the CDR3 reads TGTGCCACCAGCAGAGAATTACAGGGGACAGGTCCTGGCTACACCTTC.

Regarding this clone: A junction end diverges from the germline sequence, so it may reflect a read error. The chain combines TRBV10-3 with TRBJ2-7; 8 nucleotides line up with TRBD1. The CDR3 has 14 residues. Per germline, CDR1 ENHRY and CDR2 SYGVKD. CDR3 sequence: CASSPGQGRYEQYF. The DNA for the CDR3 is TGTGCCAGCAGTCCAGGACAGGGCCGCTACGAGCAGTACTTC.

The V gene is TRBV19, the J gene TRBJ1-5, with 7 positions matching TRBD1. V was clipped by 9 bases and J by 2 bases; unmatched bases: 4. CDR1 is LNHDA and CDR2 is SQIVND in the germline V gene (reference sequence). The CDR3 totals 13 residues. The CDR3 loop is CASAGTGNQPQHF. CDR3 DNA sequence: TGTGCCAGCGCCGGGACAGGCAATCAGCCCCAGCATTTT.

This clone has a handful of counts. This rearrangement joins TRBV2 to TRBJ2-3; 9 positions match TRBD2. Germline V gene sequence: CDR1 SNHLY, CDR2 FYNNEI. The CDR3 is 11 residues long. With 11 bases clipped from V and 9 bases from J, the junction kept 6 bases outside the gene matches. This chain's CDR3 is CASAGGGTQYF. CDR3 nucleotide sequence: TGTGCCTCGGCGGGAGGGGGCACGCAGTATTTT.

In its sample, this clone ranks as medium-sized. This chain uses TRBV7-6 with TRBJ2-7; 7 nucleotides line up with TRBD2. The CDR3 runs 15 residues. The V gene end was trimmed by 4 bases and the J gene end by 4 bases; junction bases not matched to a gene: 10. Germline CDR1 and CDR2: SGHVS and FNYEAQ. The CDR3 nucleotides are TGTGCCAGCAGCTCCGGGACTACCTTAGGATACGAGCAGTACTTC. This encodes CASSSGTTLGYEQYF.

The rearrangement uses TRBV6-1 and TRBJ2-2, with 7 positions matching TRBD1. CDR3 length equals 14 residues. Trimming cost V 4 bases and J 4 bases; bases outside gene matches: 3. Germline loops: CDR1 MNHNS, CDR2 SASEGT. In DNA form, the CDR3 reads TGTGCCAGCAGTGGGGGACAGCTCACCGGGGAGCTGTTTTTT. Protein product: CASSGGQLTGELFF.

The chain joins TRBV6-5 to TRBJ2-7; TRBD2 matches at 11 bases. V shed 6 bases and J 5 bases; nucleotides not matched to a gene: 6. CDR1 MNHEY and CDR2 SVGAGI come from the germline V gene. The CDR3 extends over 14 amino acids. In DNA form, the CDR3 reads TGTGCCAGCAGCCCCCGACTAGCGGGGAACGAGCAGTACTTC. It specifies CASSPRLAGNEQYF.

The rearrangement links TRBV6-6 to TRBJ1-1; D not resolved. Germline loops: CDR1 MNHNY, CDR2 SVGAGI (reference sequence). Trimming cost V 2 bases and J 6 bases, with 4 bases left between them. CDR3 size: 11 residues. CDR3 coding DNA: TGTGCCAGCAGTTACCGCGCTGAAGCTTTCTTT. This encodes CASSYRAEAFF.

This sequence joins TRBV2 and TRBJ1-6; D ambiguous. CDR1 is SNHLY, CDR2 FYNNEI, per germline. V dropped 4 bases and J dropped 7 bases, with 8 bases sitting between them. This CDR3 is built from 13 residues. The CDR3 DNA follows: TGTGCCAGCAGTGTGGGCGTCAATTCACCCCTCCACTTT. This gives the protein CASSVGVNSPLHF.

This clone has just one count. The V call is TRBV27, the J call TRBJ2-1; 8 bases agree with TRBD2. The CDR3 spans 14 residues. Germline assignment: CDR1 MNHEY and CDR2 SMNVEV (reference sequence). Germline trimming cut 2 bases from V and 8 bases from J; bases unmatched to any gene: 5. The chain's CDR3 is CASSLAGGRDEQFF. The CDR3 DNA sequence: TGTGCCAGCAGTTTAGCGGGAGGCAGGGATGAGCAGTTCTTC.

The chain couples TRBV18 to TRBJ2-7; 14 bases agree with TRBD2. The germline V gene has CDR1 KGHSH and CDR2 LQKENI. V lost 1 base, J lost 4 bases, and 12 bases stayed unmatched. The CDR3 has 19 residues. This CDR3 reads CASSPLGTSGSFKPYEQYF. The CDR3 DNA is TGTGCCAGCTCACCACTTGGGACTAGCGGGAGTTTTAAGCCGTACGAGCAGTACTTC.

The gene calls are TRBV4-2 and TRBJ2-5; a possible D gene is TRBD2 (5 bases). The CDR3 consists of 16 residues. The germline V gene encodes CDR1 LGHNA and CDR2 YNFKEQ. Trimming pared 0 bases from V and 2 bases from J, leaving 13 bases between. CDR3 coding DNA: TGTGCCAGCAGCCAAGATAACGAGCGGCTTCAAGAGACCCAGTACTTC. It codes for CASSQDNERLQETQYF.

This clone was detected only a few times. V gene TRBV11-2 combines with J gene TRBJ2-7; 10 nucleotides agree with TRBD2. CDR1 is SGHAT and CDR2 is FQNNGV in the germline V gene. J lost 3 bases, V lost 0 bases, and 2 bases had no gene match. This CDR3 spans 15 amino acids. Here the CDR3 reads CASSLETSGNYEQYF. CDR3 in DNA: TGTGCCAGCAGCTTAGAAACTAGCGGGAACTACGAGCAGTACTTC.

This clone has a single count. The chain employs TRBV11-2 and TRBJ2-7; D may be TRBD2 (5 bases). The V gene's germline CDR1 is SGHAT and CDR2 FQNNGV. The CDR3 covers 12 residues. V was pared by 10 bases and J by 0 bases, with 10 bases between. This CDR3 reads CATGRSSYEQYF. CDR3 nucleotides: TGTGCCACGGGAAGGAGCTCCTACGAGCAGTACTTC.

This clone was counted once. The chain recombines TRBV2 with TRBJ2-1; D is undetermined. The CDR3 is 12 residues long. CDR1 SNHLY and CDR2 FYNNEI come from the germline V gene. The V end was cut by 4 bases, the J end by 5 bases, with 6 bases between. CDR3 residues: CASSGLNNEQFF. The CDR3 nucleotides are TGTGCCAGCAGTGGTCTAAACAATGAGCAGTTCTTC.

The chain carries TRBV27 and TRBJ2-7; a possible D gene is TRBD1 (5 bases). Trimming pared 7 bases from V and 4 bases from J, leaving 20 bases between. The germline gives CDR1 MNHEY, CDR2 SMNVEV (reference sequence). The CDR3 contains 15 residues. CDR3 sequence (DNA): TGTGCCAGCAAAGGAGACAGCTTTCGGCCTTACGAGCAGTACTTC. It specifies CASKGDSFRPYEQYF.

The chain uses TRBV11-2 and TRBJ2-3, with 8 bases identical to TRBD2. Per germline, CDR1 SGHAT and CDR2 FQNNGV. V lost 0 bases to trimming and J lost 4 bases; unmatched junction nucleotides: 3. The CDR3 runs 15 residues. CDR3 loop: CASSLDPGGADTQYF. The CDR3 region has the DNA TGTGCCAGCAGCTTAGATCCGGGGGGGGCAGATACGCAGTATTTT.

This rearrangement joins TRBV5-4 to TRBJ2-5; perhaps TRBD2 as D (5 bases). The J call is uncertain, as TRBJ2-7 better fits the DNA end. The CDR3 covers 13 residues. Germline CDR1 SGHNT, CDR2 YYREEE (reference sequence). CDR3 coding DNA: TGTGCCAGCAGCTTAGCGGAATCTTACGAGCAGTACTTC. It is translated as CASSLAESYEQYF.

The V and J genes are TRBV7-2 and TRBJ2-7; 11 bases match TRBD2. Germline lookup yields CDR1 SGHTA and CDR2 FQGNSA. Unmatched junction bases numbered 7, after V lost 5 bases and J lost 7 bases. This CDR3 is 14 amino acids long. CDR3 in amino acids: CASSRGLAGGEQYF. The CDR3 bases are TGTGCCAGCAGCCGCGGACTAGCGGGCGGGGAGCAGTACTTC.

The chain uses TRBV5-4 and TRBJ1-2; TRBD1 might be the D (6 bases). CDR1 and CDR2 (germline): SGHNT, YYREEE (reference sequence). This CDR3 is built from 13 residues. The V gene lost 4 bases and the J gene lost 5 bases, with 12 bases spanning the gap. The CDR3 DNA sequence: TGTGCCAGCAGCCGTCAGGGGAGTTATGGCTACACCTTC. Protein product: CASSRQGSYGYTF.

This clone was picked up one time. The rearrangement uses TRBV11-2 and TRBJ2-5; D might be TRBD1 (5 bases). This CDR3 spans 16 amino acids. V was cut by 4 bases and J by 5 bases, with 20 bases left in between. Germline V lookup: CDR1 SGHAT, CDR2 FQNNGV. Here the CDR3 reads CASSSGRTGGWETQYF. CDR3 nucleotides: TGTGCCAGCAGCTCAGGGCGGACCGGCGGCTGGGAGACCCAGTACTTC.

The chain joins TRBV10-3 to TRBJ2-1, with 7 bases identical to TRBD2. CDR3 length: 17 amino acids. V lost 6 bases, J lost 0 bases, and 11 bases stayed unmatched. Germline V lookup: CDR1 ENHRY, CDR2 SYGVKD. The CDR3 sequence: CAIRAGTNKSSYNEQFF. In DNA form, the CDR3 reads TGTGCCATCAGGGCCGGGACTAATAAAAGCTCCTACAATGAGCAGTTCTTC.

This chain connects TRBV14 to TRBJ2-5, with 10 bases that match TRBD2. V gave up 0 bases and J gave up 5 bases; unmatched junction bases: 6. CDR1 is SGHDN and CDR2 is FVKESK in the germline V gene. The CDR3 runs to 16 residues. Here the CDR3 reads CASSQDHTSGKETQYF. The CDR3 bases are TGTGCCAGCAGCCAAGATCATACTAGCGGGAAGGAGACCCAGTACTTC.